The 8 T cell receptor beta chains in this list originate from one sample, sequenced in a study of T cell repertoires and Cas9 in healthy adults. Sequenced by immunoSEQ multiplex PCR; TCRdb stores in-frame clones only, minus some. The sample yields about 15,000 clones, 89% seen once. Material for sequencing was Tregs (CD4+, CD25+, CD127-, CD137-, CD154-) from PBMCs; culture status not recorded. These receptor sequences come from a human donor in good health.

V is TRBV5-1 and J is TRBJ1-1, with D unclear. Germline V CDR1 and CDR2: SGHRS, YFSETQ. V was trimmed by 0 bases and J by 4 bases, leaving 13 bases between them. The CDR3 has 15 residues. The CDR3 region is CASSLDPGAVTEAFF. CDR3 DNA: TGCGCCAGCAGCTTGGACCCGGGTGCGGTCACTGAAGCTTTCTTT.

The V call is TRBV18, the J call TRBJ1-4; D is uncertain. Germline V gene sequence: CDR1 KGHSH, CDR2 LQKENI. Trimming shortened V by 5 bases and J by 5 bases, and 3 bases separated the two germline ends. This CDR3 region has 11 residues. The CDR3 loop reads CASSVNEKLFF. DNA of the CDR3: TGTGCCAGCTCAGTAAATGAAAAACTGTTTTTT.

The DNA for the CDR3 is TGTGCCAGCACTGAGGGGGGTTATGGCTACACCTTC. Translating gives CASTEGGYGYTF. This chain connects TRBV19 to TRBJ1-2; tentatively, D is TRBD1 (6 bases). The V end was cut by 9 bases, the J end by 5 bases, with 13 bases between. Germline V CDR1 and CDR2: LNHDA, SQIVND (reference sequence). The CDR3 has 12 residues.

V is TRBV7-9 and J is TRBJ2-7; the D is unclear. Trimming stripped 8 bases from V and 7 bases from J, with 15 bases between. The CDR3 is 12 amino acids. Germline V gene data show CDR1 as SEHNR and CDR2 as FQNEAQ (reference sequence). The CDR3 region is CASSPTLGEQYF. In DNA, the CDR3 is TGTGCCAGCTCACCTACTTTAGGGGAGCAGTACTTC.

The rearrangement links TRBV7-9 to TRBJ2-7, with a possible D match to TRBD1 (6 bases). The CDR3 has 13 amino acids. The V end lost 4 bases, the J end lost 7 bases, and 14 bases lay between the germline ends. The V gene's germline CDR1 is SEHNR and CDR2 FQNEAQ (reference sequence). For the CDR3, the DNA is TGTGCCAGCAGCTCCATCAGGGGAAGGGAGCAGTACTTC. Translation gives CASSSIRGREQYF. Full variable domain (outside the CDR3, taken from reference TRBV7-9 and TRBJ2-7): DTGVSQNPRHKITKRGQNVTFRCDPISEHNRLYWYRQTLGQGPEFLTYFQNEAQLEKSRLLSDRFSAERPKGSFSTLEIQRTEQGDSAMYLCASSSIRGREQYFGPGTRLTVT.

This chain joins TRBV5-1 and TRBJ1-1; 7 bases agree with TRBD1. There are 16 residues in the CDR3. Germline V CDR1 and CDR2: SGHRS, YFSETQ. Trimming at V came to 4 bases and at J to 4 bases, leaving 13 bases not matched to a gene. CDR3 sequence: CASSPYYRQGGTEAFF. The CDR3, as DNA: TGCGCCAGCAGCCCTTATTATCGACAGGGAGGCACTGAAGCTTTCTTT.

The chain recombines TRBV11-2 with TRBJ2-7, with 14 bases that match TRBD2. CDR1 and CDR2 (germline): SGHAT, FQNNGV. The CDR3 is 20 residues long. Trimming cost V 0 bases and J 5 bases; bases outside gene matches: 15. The DNA for the CDR3 is TGTGCCAGCAGCTTAGAGCCAGGACTAGCGGGGGGCCAACCACTTAACGAGCAGTACTTC. Its translation is CASSLEPGLAGGQPLNEQYF.

The chain carries TRBV10-2 and TRBJ2-2; D gene ambiguous. Germline V gene sequence: CDR1 WSHSY, CDR2 SAAADI. The CDR3 is 13 residues long. Trimming removed 4 bases from V and 1 base from J, with 4 bases in between. CDR3 sequence (DNA): TGCGCCAGCAGTGGGGGGAACACCGGGGAGCTGTTTTTT. This codes for CASSGGNTGELFF.